This passage covers 3 T cell receptor beta chains from one sample sequenced in a study of molecular identifiers for immune sequencing clone quantification. Each CDR3 protein gets one entry after TCRdb re-called the PCR reads with MiXCR. Of 80,000 to 95,000 distinct CDR3 sequences listed, under 20% are singletons. The sample comprised naive CD8+ T cells from blood, with Jurkat cell RNA spiked in. Subset specified: FACS-sorted CD8+CD4-CCR7+CD45RA+ naive T cells. Source of these receptors: a human donor in good health. Some libraries in this study had Jurkat cell RNA spiked in.

In this sample, this clonotype turned up many times. V and J are TRBV29-1 and TRBJ1-1, with TRBD1 as a possible D gene (6 bases). V lost 7 bases to trimming and J lost 2 bases, with 17 bases between them. The CDR3 covers 14 residues. Germline V gives CDR1 SQVTM, CDR2 ANQGSEA. CDR3 sequence: CSGAGDLINTEAFF. The CDR3 nucleotides read TGCAGCGGTGCAGGGGACTTAATTAACACTGAAGCTTTCTTT.

This clonotype was seen at least ten times. The CDR3 is CASSLEAQGLNEKLFF. The CDR3 DNA reads TGTGCCAGCAGCTTGGAGGCCCAGGGACTCAATGAAAAACTGTTTTTT. The chain combines TRBV5-5 with TRBJ1-4; the D gene is possibly TRBD1 (5 bases). The CDR3 loop spans 16 amino acids. Germline V gene sequence: CDR1 SGHKS, CDR2 YYEKEE (reference sequence). V gave up 0 bases and J gave up 5 bases, with 14 bases separating them. Filled out from reference TRBV5-5 and TRBJ1-4, the complete variable domain reads DAGVTQSPTHLIKTRGQQVTLRCSPISGHKSVSWYQQVLGQGPQFIFQYYEKEERGRGNFPDRFSARQFPNYSSELNVNALLLGDSALYLCASSLEAQGLNEKLFFGSGTQLSVL.

This clonotype has a single count. The V and J genes are TRBV20-1 and TRBJ2-7; TRBD2 aligns across 8 bases. The V and J ends lost 0 bases and 3 bases, in that order; junction bases with no gene match: 7. CDR1 is DFQATT and CDR2 is SNEGSKA in the germline V gene (reference sequence). CDR3 length: 15 residues. CDR3 protein: CSARDDGGADYEQYF. The CDR3, as DNA: TGCAGTGCTAGAGATGACGGGGGGGCCGACTACGAGCAGTACTTC.